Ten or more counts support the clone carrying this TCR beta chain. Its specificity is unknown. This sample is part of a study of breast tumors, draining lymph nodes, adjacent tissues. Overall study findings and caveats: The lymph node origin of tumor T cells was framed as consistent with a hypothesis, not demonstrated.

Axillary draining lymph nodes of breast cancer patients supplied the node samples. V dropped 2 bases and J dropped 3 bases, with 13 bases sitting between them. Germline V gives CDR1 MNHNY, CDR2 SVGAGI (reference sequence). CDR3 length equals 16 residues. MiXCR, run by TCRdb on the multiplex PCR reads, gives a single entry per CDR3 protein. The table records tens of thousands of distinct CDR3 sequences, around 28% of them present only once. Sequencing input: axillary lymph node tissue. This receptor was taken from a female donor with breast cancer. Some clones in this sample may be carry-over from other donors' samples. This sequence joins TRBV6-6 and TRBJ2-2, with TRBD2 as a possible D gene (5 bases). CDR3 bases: TGTGCCAGCAGTTACCGGAACTTGGGAGACACCGGGGAGCTGTTTTTT. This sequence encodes CASSYRNLGDTGELFF.